The T cell receptor beta chain under discussion was sequenced for a study of beta chain features in type 1 diabetes (dated by TCRdb to 2016 to 2019). Concerning the study at large: No differences in mean age, gender distribution, total cell number or subset yield were found between patients and healthy donors. The study compared TCRB repertoires of sorted circulating CD4+ T cell subsets between recently diagnosed type 1 diabetes patients and matched healthy donors. Whereas all 30 or so donors provided naive and central memory subsets, regulatory and stem cell-like memory subsets were isolated from just 8 patients and about 8 healthy donors. A total of 107,917,701 sorted cells were examined across all samples, and a strong correlation was observed between cell number per subset and RNA yield.

The study at large found these results: Because cDNA was sequenced instead of genomic DNA, highly expressing activated cells could be over-represented, though the groups showed no difference in activation or CD3 levels. Because the HLA sub-analyses included only small numbers of individuals, any influence of HLA type on TCRB rearrangement was left unresolved. Naive, central memory and regulatory TCRB repertoires appeared to be more similar among patients than among healthy donors. In all four CD4+ subsets, TCRB CDR3 length was moderately but significantly shorter in type 1 diabetes patients. Patients with type 1 diabetes made fewer insertions and deleted more nucleotides at VDJ recombination sites, implying thymic rearrangement abnormalities. PCR may preferentially amplify shorter templates, but because patient and control samples were amplified and corrected together, any resulting skew would affect both groups equally.

Each donor gave one peripheral blood draw, roughly 120 mL on average, collected into heparinised tubes. Using a panel that included CD45RO, CCR7, CD25, CD127, CD95 and CD27, naive, central memory, regulatory and stem cell-like memory CD4+ T cells were sorted on a BD FACSAria II. A purity above 98% was achieved for all sorted populations. PBMCs were separated immediately by Lymphoprep density gradient centrifugation and were stained directly, without being cultured. So that batch effects would be minimized, each experiment stained and sorted samples in pairs, pairing one healthy donor with one patient. In this sample, this clone turned up a few times. There is no known antigen for this receptor. No much larger clone exists at a distance of one base, and base qualities are not known. All of the isolated RNA was reverse transcribed with the High Capacity cDNA Reverse Transcription Kit, so expressed TCRB transcripts were sequenced. Deep immunoSEQ sequencing was applied to naive, central memory and regulatory T cell samples, giving an average of roughly 3.5 million total reads per sample. Sorted cells were lysed in RLT buffer and RNA was extracted with DNase-treated RNeasy Micro or Mini kits, depending on cell number. To prevent cross-contamination, every cell subset was processed on its own, while patient and healthy donor samples were processed together. Using the immunoSEQ multiplex PCR, TCRB sequences were amplified from cDNA into 87-bp fragments spanning the CDR3 region. Amplicons were sequenced on the Illumina HiSeq platform. In the paper's pipeline: PCR bias was corrected computationally using synthetic template baselines, and reads within Hamming distance 2 were collapsed, with unmergeable singletons discarded. Reads were aligned to IMGT to assign V, D and J genes, CDR3 length, and insertions or deletions at six rearrangement sites. Clonotype counts were normalized to sorted cell number within each subset before computing true diversity and Gini coefficients with the tcR R package. The overlap coefficient, calculated on TCRB nucleotide sequences, was used to measure repertoire sharing. Out-of-frame TCRB sequences from naive cells were analyzed as a proxy for the pre-selection repertoire. Not all clones reach the TCRdb copy of this immuneACCESS table, which keeps in-frame sequences only. Checked studies attribute under half of the gap to unresolved V genes and leave the rest unexplained. D and trimming were read from the DNA, whereas the V and J calls and clone size are those reported in that table. The sample data list 130,000 to 150,000 clones, and roughly a tenth of these were observed just once. Approximately 1.3% of the sample goes to the ten largest clones.

The clonotype originates from a man between 18 and 35 years old in good health. Sequenced input: naive CD4+ T cells from blood. The label giving this sample's cell subset or site can be read as: true naive CD4+ T cells.

The nucleotide sequence reads as follows: TGTGCCTGGAGCGGGGGACAGCTAAATTCACCCCTCCACTTT. It translates to CAWSGGQLNSPLHF. The chain is made from TRBV30 and TRBJ1-6, with 7 bases aligning to TRBD1. The V end gives up 3 bases and the J end 7 bases, leaving 6 bases in the junction not matched to a gene. The CDR3 holds 14 amino acids from the cysteine to the phenylalanine. CDR3 DNA is the only sequence kept; it has 42 bases, read in frame from the first base. Taken from the germline V gene (reference sequence), the CDR1 and CDR2 loops are GTSNPN and SVGIG.